This T cell receptor beta chain was captured in a study of blood T cell repertoires in COVID-19. Trimming at V came to 3 bases and at J to 2 bases, leaving 6 bases not matched to a gene. Germline V lookup: CDR1 SGHNT, CDR2 YYREEE (reference sequence). CDR3 size: 15 residues. Per the original data handling: Reference gene primer amplification in the assay estimated nucleated cell counts. Repertoires were generated with immunoSEQ multiplex PCR, while TCRdb's copy carries only in-frame clones and drops some. V, J and clone size derive from that table, while D and trimming were established from the DNA sequence. The sample shows about 160,000 clones, roughly 80% of them seen only once. The participants were between about 18 and 90 years old and came from under 25 US areas.

Sequencing was carried out using PBMCs or T cells enriched from blood (not recorded which). V usage is TRBV5-4 and J usage is TRBJ2-3, with TRBD2 matching over 7 bases. This clonotype was obtained from a woman aged 45-65 years who had recovered from COVID-19. Written as DNA, the CDR3 is TGTGCCAGCAGCTGGGGACTACCGTACACAGATACGCAGTATTTT. Translated, it gives CASSWGLPYTDTQYF.